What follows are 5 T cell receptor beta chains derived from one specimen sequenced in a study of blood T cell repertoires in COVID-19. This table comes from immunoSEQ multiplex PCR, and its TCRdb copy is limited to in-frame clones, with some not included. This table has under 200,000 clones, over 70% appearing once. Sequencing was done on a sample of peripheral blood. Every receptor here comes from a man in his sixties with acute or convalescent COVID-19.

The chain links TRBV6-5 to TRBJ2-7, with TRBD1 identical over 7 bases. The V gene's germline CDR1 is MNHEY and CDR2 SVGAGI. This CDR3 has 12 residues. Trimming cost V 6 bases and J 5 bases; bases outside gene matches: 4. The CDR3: CASRQGKHEQYF. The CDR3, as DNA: TGTGCCAGCAGACAGGGGAAGCACGAGCAGTACTTC.

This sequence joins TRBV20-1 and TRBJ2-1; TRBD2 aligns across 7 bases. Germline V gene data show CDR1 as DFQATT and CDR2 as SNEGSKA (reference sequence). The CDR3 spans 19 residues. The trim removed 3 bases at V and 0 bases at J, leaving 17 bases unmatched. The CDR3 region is CSASVRRSGSPSSYNEQFF. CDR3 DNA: TGCAGTGCTAGTGTCCGGCGTAGCGGGTCCCCTAGCTCCTACAATGAGCAGTTCTTC.

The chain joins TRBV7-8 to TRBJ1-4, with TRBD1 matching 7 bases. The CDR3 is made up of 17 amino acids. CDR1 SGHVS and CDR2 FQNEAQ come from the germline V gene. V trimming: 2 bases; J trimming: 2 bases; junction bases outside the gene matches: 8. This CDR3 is CASSLRGQGVTNEKLFF. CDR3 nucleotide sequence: TGTGCCAGCAGCTTAAGAGGGCAGGGGGTCACTAATGAAAAACTGTTTTTT.

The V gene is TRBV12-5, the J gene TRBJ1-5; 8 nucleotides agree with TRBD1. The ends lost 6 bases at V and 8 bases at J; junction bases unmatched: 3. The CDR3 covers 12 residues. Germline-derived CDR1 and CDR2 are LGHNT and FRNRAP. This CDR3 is CASGQGEKPQHF. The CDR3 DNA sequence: TGTGCTAGTGGACAGGGGGAGAAGCCCCAGCATTTT.

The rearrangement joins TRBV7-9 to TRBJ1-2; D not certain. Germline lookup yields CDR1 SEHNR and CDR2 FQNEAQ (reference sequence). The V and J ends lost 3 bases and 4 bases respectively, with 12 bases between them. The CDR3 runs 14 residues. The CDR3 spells CASSFSTDAYGYTF. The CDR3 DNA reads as TGTGCCAGCAGCTTCTCCACAGATGCCTATGGCTACACCTTC.